A single count supports the clone carrying this TCR beta chain. The antigen is unknown. This record belongs to a study of cytomegalovirus exposure and HLA in healthy donors. The study drew the donors from its roughly 130-subject validation cohort, separate from the 666-subject first cohort. CDR3 length: 15 residues. The V and J ends lost 6 bases and 3 bases, in that order; junction bases with no gene match: 9. Germline V gene sequence: CDR1 ENHRY, CDR2 SYGVKD. TCRdb's copy holds only in-frame clones and misses some; the assay was immunoSEQ multiplex PCR. The table shows 80,000 to 100,000 clones, with approximately 91% occurring only once. Study-wide results and limits: Accounts indicate the classifier identified cytomegalovirus status with strong specificity and sensitivity. 164 TCR beta chains were listed as cytomegalovirus-associated.

Sequenced sample: PBMCs. The chain recombines TRBV10-3 with TRBJ2-7; TRBD1 aligns across 9 bases. The receptor was derived from a man aged 25 to 40 in good health and CMV-seronegative. The CDR3 reads CAIREPGQGGYEQYF. CDR3 bases: TGTGCCATCAGAGAACCGGGACAGGGAGGCTACGAGCAGTACTTC.